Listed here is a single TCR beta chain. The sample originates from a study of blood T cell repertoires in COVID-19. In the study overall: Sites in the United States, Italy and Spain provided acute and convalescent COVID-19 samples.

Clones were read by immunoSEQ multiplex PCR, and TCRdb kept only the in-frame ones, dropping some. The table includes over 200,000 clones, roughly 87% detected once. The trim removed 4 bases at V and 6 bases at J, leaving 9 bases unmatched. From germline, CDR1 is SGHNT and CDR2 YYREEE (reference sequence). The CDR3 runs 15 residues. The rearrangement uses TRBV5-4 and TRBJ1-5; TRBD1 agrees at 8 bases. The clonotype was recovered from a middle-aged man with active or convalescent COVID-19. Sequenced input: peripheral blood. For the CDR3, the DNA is TGTGCCAGCAGCCCAGGACAGGGTAGAGGTCAGCCCCAGCATTTT. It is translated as CASSPGQGRGQPQHF. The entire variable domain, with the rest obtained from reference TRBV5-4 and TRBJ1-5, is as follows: ETGVTQSPTHLIKTRGQQVTLRCSSQSGHNTVSWYQQALGQGPQFIFQYYREEENGRGNFPPRFSGLQFPNYSSELNVNALELDDSALYLCASSPGQGRGQPQHFGDGTRLSIL.